This T cell receptor beta chain was sequenced in a study of a mutant IDH1 vaccine in newly diagnosed glioma. Study in general: It was at week 35 that visit V12 occurred, and at week 47 that visit V13 did. Study-wide results and limits: Vaccine-induced immune responses occurred in 93.3% of patients.

Here immunoSEQ multiplex PCR was the method, and the copy in TCRdb shows in-frame clones only, minus some. The sample records roughly 48,000 clones, around 78% being singletons. In regard to this clone: Its matching antigen is unknown.

The time point is: week 35, safety follow-up. It was 300 ug of mutant IDH1 20-mer peptide that made up each vaccine dose, given with topical imiquimod. Tumors from donors were new WHO grade 3 or 4 IDH1-mutant astrocytomas with ATRX loss. Per the germline V gene, CDR1 is LNHDA and CDR2 is SQIVND (reference sequence). The CDR3 sequence is 17 residues long. The V segment lost 7 bases and the J segment 0 bases; nucleotides outside the gene matches: 9. Specimen: PBMCs, collected from a glioma patient whose treatment included an IDH1 peptide vaccine. The chain recombines TRBV19 with TRBJ1-1, with 12 bases identical to TRBD1. The receptor was isolated from a middle-aged man with glioma. CDR3 coding DNA: TGTGCCAGTACGAGGGGGGACAGGGGGCAAGTGAACACTGAAGCTTTCTTT. This sequence encodes CASTRGDRGQVNTEAFF.